This T cell receptor (beta chain) is from a study of cytomegalovirus exposure and HLA in healthy donors. V was pared by 1 base and J by 1 base, with 10 bases between. CDR3 size: 15 residues. Germline-derived CDR1 and CDR2 are SEHNR and FQNEAQ (reference sequence). The PCR made use of 60 Vbeta and 13 Jbeta primers. Clones were read by immunoSEQ multiplex PCR, and TCRdb kept only the in-frame ones, dropping some. The table records 150,000 to 200,000 clones, around three quarters of them present only once. Concerning this clone: Its antigen is unidentified.

Notes on the study in general: Another analysis was done later, and it associated 17,000 or so TCR beta sequences with HLA alleles at 0.05 false discovery rate. Productive status was seen about 90% or about 30% of the time for most TCR beta V segments in an earlier analysis.

Sequencing was carried out using PBMCs. The chain uses TRBV7-9 and TRBJ1-1; D remains ambiguous. This clonotype was sampled from a woman aged 25-40 years in good health and CMV-seropositive. The CDR3 DNA reads TGTGCCAGCAGCTTAGGACTCAGATCGAACACTGAAGCTTTCTTT. This encodes CASSLGLRSNTEAFF.